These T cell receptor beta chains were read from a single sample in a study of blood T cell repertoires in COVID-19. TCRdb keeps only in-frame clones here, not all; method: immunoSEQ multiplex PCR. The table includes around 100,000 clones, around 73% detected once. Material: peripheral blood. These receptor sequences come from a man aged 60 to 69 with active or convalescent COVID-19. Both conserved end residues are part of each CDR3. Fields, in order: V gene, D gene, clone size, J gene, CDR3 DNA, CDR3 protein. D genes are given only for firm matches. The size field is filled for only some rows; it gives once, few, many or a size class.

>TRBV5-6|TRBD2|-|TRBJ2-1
TGTGCCAGCAGCTTGGTAGGGAGGGGCTACAATGAGCAGTTCTTC
CASSLVGRGYNEQFF
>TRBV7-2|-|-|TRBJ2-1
TGTGCCAGCAGCCCGCGGGACGGCAGACCCAATGAGCAGTTCTTC
CASSPRDGRPNEQFF
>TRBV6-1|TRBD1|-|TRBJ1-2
TGTGCCAGCAGTGAAACAGGGGTCTATGGCTACACCTTC
CASSETGVYGYTF
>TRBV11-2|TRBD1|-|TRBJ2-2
TGTGCCAGCAGCCGAGTTGTTCAGGGGGCAGGCGGGGAGCTGTTTTTT
CASSRVVQGAGGELFF
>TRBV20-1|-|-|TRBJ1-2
TGCAGTGCTAGTAGGCCCGACAGCCCCTCTGGCTATGGCTACACCTTC
CSASRPDSPSGYGYTF
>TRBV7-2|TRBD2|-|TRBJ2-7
TGTGCCAGCGCGGGAGTGAGATCCTACGAGCAGTACTTC
CASAGVRSYEQYF
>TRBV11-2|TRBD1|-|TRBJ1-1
TGTGCCAGCAGGAGAGGGACAGAAAGGGAAGCTTTCTTT
CASRRGTEREAFF
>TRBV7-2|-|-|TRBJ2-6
TGTGCCAGCAGCTTAGTGGTGGGAGGGGGTTCTGGGGCCAACGTCCTGACTTTC
CASSLVVGGGSGANVLTF
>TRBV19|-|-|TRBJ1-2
TGTGCCAGTACCACCCCCAGCTGGCAGGGCCCATTCGGCTACACCTTC
CASTTPSWQGPFGYTF
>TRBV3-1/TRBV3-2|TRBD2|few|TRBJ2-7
TGTGCCAGCAGCCAAGCCCCTAGCGGTTCCTCCTACGAGCAGTACTTC
CASSQAPSGSSYEQYF
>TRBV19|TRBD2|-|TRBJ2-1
TGTGCCAGTAGTATAGTTCACCTGGGACTAGCGGGACCTAATGAGCAGTTCTTC
CASSIVHLGLAGPNEQFF
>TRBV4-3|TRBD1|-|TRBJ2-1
TGCGCCAGCAGCCAAGATCCCGGGACAGACACTTCCTACAATGAGCAGTTCTTC
CASSQDPGTDTSYNEQFF
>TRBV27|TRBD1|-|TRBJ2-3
TGTGCCAGCAGTAAGACAGGGCCCACAGATACGCAGTATTTT
CASSKTGPTDTQYF
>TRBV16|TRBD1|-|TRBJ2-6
TGTGCCAGCAGCACCAGGACAGGCCTCTCTGGGGCCAACGTCCTGACTTTC
CASSTRTGLSGANVLTF
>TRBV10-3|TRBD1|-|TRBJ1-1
TGTGCCATCAGGAAGGGACAGGTAGGCACTGAAGCTTTCTTT
CAIRKGQVGTEAFF
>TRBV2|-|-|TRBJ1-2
TGTGCCAGCAGTGAAGTTACAGAATCTGACTATGGCTACACCTTC
CASSEVTESDYGYTF
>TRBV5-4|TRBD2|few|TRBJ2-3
TGTGCCAGCAGCTTGAAAGCGGGAGAAGATACGCAGTATTTT
CASSLKAGEDTQYF
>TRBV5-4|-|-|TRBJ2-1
TGTGCCAGCAGCCCCTCGGCCAGGGTCTCCTACAATGAGCAGTTCTTC
CASSPSARVSYNEQFF
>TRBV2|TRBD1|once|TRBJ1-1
TGTGCCAGCACCTTGGGGCAGGGGGGTACTGAAGCTTTCTTT
CASTLGQGGTEAFF
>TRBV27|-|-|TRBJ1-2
TGTGCCAGCAGTTTATCCGCCAGTACGGGCTACACCTTC
CASSLSASTGYTF
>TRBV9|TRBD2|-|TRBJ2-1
TGTGCCAGCAGCGGAGCGGGAGTTCCGAGTTACAATGAGCAGTTCTTC
CASSGAGVPSYNEQFF
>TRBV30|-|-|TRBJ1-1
TGTGCCTGGGGGACTCACCTGAACACTGAAGCTTTCTTT
CAWGTHLNTEAFF
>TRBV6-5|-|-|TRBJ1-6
TGTGCCAGCAGTCCCCGTCCTCCTGGGGGCTCACCCCTCCACTTT
CASSPRPPGGSPLHF